The entry that follows covers one TCR beta chain sequence. V trimming: 2 bases; J trimming: 2 bases; junction bases outside the gene matches: 4. CDR3 size: 15 residues. The V gene's germline CDR1 is SGHTA and CDR2 FQGNSA. The PCR ran on 60 Vbeta and 13 Jbeta primers. Repertoires were generated with immunoSEQ multiplex PCR, while TCRdb's copy carries only in-frame clones and drops some. The table records approximately 130,000 clones, approximately 82% of them present only once. This sample is part of a study of cytomegalovirus exposure and HLA in healthy donors. This receptor was identified in a boy younger than 10 in good health and CMV-seronegative. The chain combines TRBV7-2 with TRBJ2-3; 7 bases fit TRBD2. Sequenced sample: PBMCs. CDR3: CASSLWGGITDTQYF. The CDR3 bases are TGTGCCAGCAGCTTATGGGGGGGGATCACAGATACGCAGTATTTT.